This T cell receptor (beta chain) was documented in a study of molecular identifiers for immune sequencing clone quantification. MiXCR, applied by TCRdb to the PCR reads, yields one record per CDR3 protein. This table has under 15,000 distinct CDR3 sequences, around 19% appearing once. Of note for this clonotype: Antigen unknown.

Germline V gene data show CDR1 as MNHEY and CDR2 as SMNVEV (reference sequence). This CDR3 comprises 15 residues. The trim removed 6 bases at V and 7 bases at J, leaving 12 bases unmatched. General study findings and limits: Beyond 20 RNA copies, clones held over 97% of effector molecules, compared with under 1% in naive cells.

Naive CD8 T cells underwent sorting with the CD8+CD4-CCR7+CD45RA+ definition. The origin of this receptor is a human donor in good health. Some libraries in this study had Jurkat cell RNA spiked in. The V gene is TRBV27, the J gene TRBJ2-7; TRBD2 matches 10 bases. The sequenced sample was naive CD8+ T cells from blood, with Jurkat cell RNA spiked in. The subset is: FACS-sorted CD8+CD4-CCR7+CD45RA+ naive T cells. The CDR3: CASSPNLAGAGEQYF. The CDR3 DNA sequence: TGTGCCAGCAGCCCAAACCTAGCGGGAGCAGGGGAGCAGTACTTC.